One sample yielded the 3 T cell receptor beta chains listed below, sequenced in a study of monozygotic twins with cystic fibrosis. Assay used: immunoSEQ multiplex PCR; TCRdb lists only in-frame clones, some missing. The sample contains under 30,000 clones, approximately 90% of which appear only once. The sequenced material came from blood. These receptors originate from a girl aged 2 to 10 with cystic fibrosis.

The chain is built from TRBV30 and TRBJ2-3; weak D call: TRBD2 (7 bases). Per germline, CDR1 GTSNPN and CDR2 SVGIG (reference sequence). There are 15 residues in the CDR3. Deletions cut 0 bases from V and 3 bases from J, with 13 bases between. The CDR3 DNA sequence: TGTGCCTGGAGTGTAGGGGGGGCCAGAACAGATACGCAGTATTTT. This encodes CAWSVGGARTDTQYF.

The CDR3 here is CSVDKGLAQETQYF. The CDR3 DNA sequence: TGCAGCGTTGACAAGGGACTAGCCCAAGAGACCCAGTACTTC. V usage is TRBV29-1 and J usage is TRBJ2-5, with TRBD2 matching 9 bases. Germline V lookup: CDR1 SQVTM, CDR2 ANQGSEA. CDR3 length equals 14 residues. V was pared by 3 bases and J by 1 base, with 3 bases of the junction left unmatched. Drawing the rest from reference TRBV29-1 and TRBJ2-5, the complete variable domain is SAVISQKPSRDICQRGTSLTIQCQVDSQVTMMFWYRQQPGQSLTLIATANQGSEATYESGFVIDKFPISRPNLTFSTLTVSNMSPEDSSIYLCSVDKGLAQETQYFGPGTRLLVL.

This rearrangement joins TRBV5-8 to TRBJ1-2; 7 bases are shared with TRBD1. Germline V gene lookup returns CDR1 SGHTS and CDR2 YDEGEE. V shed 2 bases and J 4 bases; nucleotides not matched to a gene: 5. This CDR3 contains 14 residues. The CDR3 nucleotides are TGTGCCAGCAGCTTCGCACAGGGGTCCTATGGCTACACCTTC. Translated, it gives CASSFAQGSYGYTF.